The clone carrying this TCR beta chain has a count of ten or more. Its antigen remains unknown. The record originates from a study of T-cell reconstitution after alpha-beta-depleted transplantation in children. Study-wide points: Several hundred expanded graft clones reportedly supplied alpha-beta T cells about two months after transplant. A year had passed since transplant, and T-cell counts and diversity by then came mostly from newly produced T cells.

TCRbeta library construction was performed incorporating unique molecular identifiers. TCRdb re-derived calls from the PCR reads in MiXCR, one entry per CDR3 protein. Of about 260,000 distinct CDR3 sequences listed, 11% were seen once; the top ten hold 23%. This CDR3 spans 14 amino acids. V lost 6 bases and J lost 5, with 13 bases in between. The sequencing used peripheral blood, collected 180 days after TCRalphabeta/CD19-depleted stem cell transplant. This TCR came from a male patient under 10 years old who had a stem cell transplant for chronic granulomatous disease, so the T cells may come from the graft donor. The chain has TRBV12-3 or TRBV12-4 and TRBJ2-2; a weak D match, TRBD2 (6 bases). CDR3: CASSFGGQTGELFF. DNA of the CDR3: TGTGCCAGCAGCTTTGGAGGGCAGACCGGGGAGCTGTTTTTT.